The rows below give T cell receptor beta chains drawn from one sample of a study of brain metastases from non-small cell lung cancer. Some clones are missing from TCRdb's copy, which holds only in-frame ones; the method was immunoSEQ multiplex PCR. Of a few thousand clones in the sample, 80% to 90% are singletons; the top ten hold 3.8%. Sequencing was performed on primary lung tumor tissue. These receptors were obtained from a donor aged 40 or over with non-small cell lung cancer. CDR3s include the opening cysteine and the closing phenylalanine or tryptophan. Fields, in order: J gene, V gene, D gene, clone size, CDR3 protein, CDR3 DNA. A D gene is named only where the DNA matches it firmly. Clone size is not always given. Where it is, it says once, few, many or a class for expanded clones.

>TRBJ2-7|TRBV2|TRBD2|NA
CASSEGGRAAHEQYF
TGTGCCAGCAGTGAAGGCGGGAGGGCCGCCCACGAGCAGTACTTC
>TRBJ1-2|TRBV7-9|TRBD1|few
CASSLATGSGGYTF
TGTGCCAGCAGCCTAGCGACAGGGTCAGGAGGCTACACCTTC
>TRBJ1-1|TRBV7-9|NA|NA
CASSFHSDGGAFF
TGTGCCAGCAGCTTCCACTCGGACGGTGGAGCTTTCTTT
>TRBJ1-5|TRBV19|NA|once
CASTQGYQPQHF
TGTGCCAGTACCCAGGGTTATCAGCCCCAACATTTT
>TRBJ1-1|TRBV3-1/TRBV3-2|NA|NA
CASSQGAEAFF
TGTGCCAGCAGCCAGGGGGCTGAAGCTTTCTTT
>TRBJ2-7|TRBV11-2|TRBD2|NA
CASSLSSGAYEQYF
TGTGCCAGCAGCTTATCTAGCGGGGCCTACGAGCAGTACTTC
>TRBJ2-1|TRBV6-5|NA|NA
CASSYGGEQFF
TGTGCCAGCAGTTACGGTGGAGAGCAGTTCTTC
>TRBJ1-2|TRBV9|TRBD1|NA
CASSDRQGAGVYTF
TGTGCCAGCAGCGATCGACAGGGCGCGGGGGTCTACACCTTC
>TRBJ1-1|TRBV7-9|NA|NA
CASSTHAAGSEAFF
TGTGCCAGCAGCACACATGCGGCGGGCTCTGAAGCTTTCTTT
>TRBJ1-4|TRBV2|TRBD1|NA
CASSGTGGGEKLFF
TGTGCCAGCAGCGGGACAGGGGGCGGTGAAAAACTGTTTTTT
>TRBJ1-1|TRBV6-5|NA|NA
CASSWDRASKAFF
TGTGCCAGCAGCTGGGACCGGGCCTCAAAAGCTTTCTTT
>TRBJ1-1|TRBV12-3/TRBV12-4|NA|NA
CASSFRRDTEAFF
TGTGCCAGCAGTTTCCGCAGGGACACTGAAGCTTTCTTT
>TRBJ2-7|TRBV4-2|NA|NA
CASSQDRGSYEQYF
TGTGCCAGCAGCCAAGATCGGGGTTCCTACGAGCAGTACTTC
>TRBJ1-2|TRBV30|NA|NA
CAWTPSGGVYYGYTF
TGTGCCTGGACCCCTTCGGGGGGTGTCTACTATGGCTACACCTTC
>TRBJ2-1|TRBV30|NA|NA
CAWSVSSHEQFF
TGTGCCTGGAGTGTGTCCTCACATGAGCAGTTCTTC
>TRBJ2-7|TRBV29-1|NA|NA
CSVGSRDGSYEQYF
TGCAGCGTTGGAAGTAGGGACGGATCCTACGAGCAGTACTTC
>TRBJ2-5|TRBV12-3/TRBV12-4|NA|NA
CASSLGETQYF
TGTGCCAGCAGTTTAGGGGAGACCCAGTACTTC
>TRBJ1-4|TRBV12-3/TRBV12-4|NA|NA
CASRPTGNEKLFF
TGTGCCAGCAGGCCCACAGGGAATGAAAAACTGTTTTTT
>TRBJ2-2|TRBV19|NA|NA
CASSKGGVTGELFF
TGTGCCAGTAGTAAGGGCGGGGTTACCGGGGAGCTATTTTTT
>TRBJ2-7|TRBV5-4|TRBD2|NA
CASSLGGRGSYEQYF
TGTGCCAGCAGCTTGGGCGGGCGGGGGTCCTACGAGCAGTACTTC
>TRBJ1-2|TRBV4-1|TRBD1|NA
CASSQASPPGQWGYTF
TGCGCCAGCAGCCAAGCCAGCCCTCCGGGACAGTGGGGCTACACCTTC
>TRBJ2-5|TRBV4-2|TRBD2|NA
CASSQIAGSRETQYF
TGTGCCAGCAGCCAAATAGCGGGAAGCAGAGAGACCCAGTACTTC
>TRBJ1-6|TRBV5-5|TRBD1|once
CASSSTGADSPLHF
TGTGCCAGCAGCTCGACAGGGGCGGATTCACCCCTCCACTTT
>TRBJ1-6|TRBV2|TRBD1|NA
CASSNGRQGKVVSPLHF
TGTGCCAGCAGCAATGGGCGACAGGGAAAGGTGGTCTCACCCCTCCACTTT
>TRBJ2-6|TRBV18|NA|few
CASSTPGANVLTF
TGTGCCAGCTCTACCCCTGGGGCCAACGTCCTGACTTTC
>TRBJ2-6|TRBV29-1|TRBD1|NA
CSVPTGSGANVLTF
TGCAGCGTTCCGACAGGGAGTGGGGCCAACGTCTTGACTTTC
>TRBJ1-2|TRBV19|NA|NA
CASSPAVLANYGYTF
TGTGCCAGTAGTCCTGCGGTCTTAGCTAACTATGGCTACACCTTC
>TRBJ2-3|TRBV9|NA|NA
CASSVFVGATDTQYF
TGTGCCAGCAGCGTATTTGTGGGAGCAACAGATACGCAGTATTTT
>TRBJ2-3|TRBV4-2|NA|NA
CASSQERRASDTQYF
TGTGCCAGCAGCCAAGAGAGGAGAGCCTCGGATACGCAGTATTTT
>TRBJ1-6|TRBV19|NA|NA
CASSIRVGGNSPLHF
TGTGCCAGTAGTATCAGGGTGGGAGGCAATTCACCCCTCCACTTT
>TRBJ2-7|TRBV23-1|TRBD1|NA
CASSLRDRVEQYF
TGCGCCAGCAGTCTCCGGGACAGGGTCGAGCAGTACTTC